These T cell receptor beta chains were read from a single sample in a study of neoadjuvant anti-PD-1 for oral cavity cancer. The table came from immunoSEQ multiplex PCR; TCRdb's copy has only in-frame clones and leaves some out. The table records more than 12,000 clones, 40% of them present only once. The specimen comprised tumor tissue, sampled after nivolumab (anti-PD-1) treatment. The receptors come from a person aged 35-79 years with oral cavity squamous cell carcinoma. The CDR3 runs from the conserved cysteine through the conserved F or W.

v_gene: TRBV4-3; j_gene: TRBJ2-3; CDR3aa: CASSQDPTGNTDTQYF
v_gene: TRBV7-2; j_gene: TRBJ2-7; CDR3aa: CASSPERTASYQQYF
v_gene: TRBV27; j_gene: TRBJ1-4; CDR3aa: CASSAQGQTTNEKLFF
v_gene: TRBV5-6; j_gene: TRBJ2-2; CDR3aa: CASSYPGLGVTGELFF
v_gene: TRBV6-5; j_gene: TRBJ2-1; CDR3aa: CASSPGLTNNEQFF
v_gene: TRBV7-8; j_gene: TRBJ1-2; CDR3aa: CASSLARVKGHGYTF
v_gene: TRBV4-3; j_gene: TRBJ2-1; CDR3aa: CASSQERYRDNEQFF
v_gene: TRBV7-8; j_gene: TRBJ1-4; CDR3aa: CASSLEGAVNEKLFF
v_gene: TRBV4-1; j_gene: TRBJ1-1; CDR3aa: CASSQDRGGTEAFF
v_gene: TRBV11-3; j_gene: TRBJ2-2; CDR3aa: CASSPNTGELFF
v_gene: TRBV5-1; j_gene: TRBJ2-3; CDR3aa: CASSSRTSGGFDTQYF
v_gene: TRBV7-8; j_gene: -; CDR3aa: CASSLGRLTYEQYF
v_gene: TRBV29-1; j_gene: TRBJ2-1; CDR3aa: CSVASDWQQFF
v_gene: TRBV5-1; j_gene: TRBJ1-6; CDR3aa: CASKEAGAVSPLHF
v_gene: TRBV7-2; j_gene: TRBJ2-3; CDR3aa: CASRPTSGKFTDTQYF
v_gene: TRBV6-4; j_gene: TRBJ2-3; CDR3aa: CASSLTAGSTDTQYF
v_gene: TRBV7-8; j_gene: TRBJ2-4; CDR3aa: CASSPGQTINIQYF
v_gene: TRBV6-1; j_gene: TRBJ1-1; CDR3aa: CASNPPQGQNTEAFF
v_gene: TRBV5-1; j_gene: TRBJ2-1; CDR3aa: CASSPGLAGGPSSYNEQFF
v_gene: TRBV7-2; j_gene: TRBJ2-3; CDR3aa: CASSPPAGGGDTQYF
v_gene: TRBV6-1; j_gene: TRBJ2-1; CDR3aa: CASSEAVGVRDNEQFF
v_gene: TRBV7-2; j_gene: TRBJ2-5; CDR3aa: CASSLDLSWRQTQYF
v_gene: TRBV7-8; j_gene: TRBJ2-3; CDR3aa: CASSLEGATTDTQYF
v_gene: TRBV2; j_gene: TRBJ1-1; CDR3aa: CASSEAGTANTEAFF
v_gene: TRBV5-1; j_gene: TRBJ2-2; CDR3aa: CASSLVGPDTGELFF
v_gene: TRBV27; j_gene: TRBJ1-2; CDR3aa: CASSLSKSDREDF
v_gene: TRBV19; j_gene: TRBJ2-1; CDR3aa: CASKTGDSYNEQFF
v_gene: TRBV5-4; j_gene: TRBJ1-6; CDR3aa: CASSLEWGGDSPLHF
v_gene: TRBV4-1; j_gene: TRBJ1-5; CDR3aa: CASSQGGGTGPQHF
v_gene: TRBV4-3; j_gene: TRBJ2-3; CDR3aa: CASSQERTGGTDTQYF
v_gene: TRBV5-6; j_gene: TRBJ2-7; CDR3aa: CASSLGTGGFEQYF
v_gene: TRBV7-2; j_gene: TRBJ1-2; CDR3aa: CASSLGTTMSYGYTF
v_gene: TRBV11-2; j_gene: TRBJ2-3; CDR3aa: CASSPRDSDTQYF
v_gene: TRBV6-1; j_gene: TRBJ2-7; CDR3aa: CASRISYEQYF
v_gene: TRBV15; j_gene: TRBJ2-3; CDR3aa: CATSRDAGGADTQYF
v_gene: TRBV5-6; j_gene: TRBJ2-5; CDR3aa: CASSLVGGETQYF
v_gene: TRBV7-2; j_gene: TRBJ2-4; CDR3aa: CASSPRAGDGNIQYF
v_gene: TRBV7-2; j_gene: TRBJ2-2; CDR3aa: CASSPWSGSTGELFF
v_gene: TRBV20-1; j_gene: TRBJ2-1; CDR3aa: CSARRDDQFF
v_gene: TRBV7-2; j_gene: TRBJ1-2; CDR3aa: CASSRDRERGYTF
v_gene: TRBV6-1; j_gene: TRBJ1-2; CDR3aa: CASSESTGQGGVYGYTF